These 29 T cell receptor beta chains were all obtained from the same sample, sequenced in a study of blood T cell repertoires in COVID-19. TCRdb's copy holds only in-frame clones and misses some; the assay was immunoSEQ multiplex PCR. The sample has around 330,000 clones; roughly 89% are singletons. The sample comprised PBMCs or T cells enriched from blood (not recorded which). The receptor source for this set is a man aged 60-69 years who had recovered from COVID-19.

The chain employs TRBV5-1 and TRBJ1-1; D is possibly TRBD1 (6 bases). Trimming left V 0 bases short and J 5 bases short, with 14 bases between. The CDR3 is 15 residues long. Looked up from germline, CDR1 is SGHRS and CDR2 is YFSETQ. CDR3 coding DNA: TGCGCCAGCAGCTTGGGGAAGGGGGAAGATACTGAAGCTTTCTTT. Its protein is CASSLGKGEDTEAFF.

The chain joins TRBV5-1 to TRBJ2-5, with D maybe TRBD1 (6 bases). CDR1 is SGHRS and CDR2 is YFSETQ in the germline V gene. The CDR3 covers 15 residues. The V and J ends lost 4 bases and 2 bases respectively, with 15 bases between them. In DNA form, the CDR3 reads TGCGCCAGCAGCCCTCAGGGAAGGGGGCAAGAGACCCAGTACTTC. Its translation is CASSPQGRGQETQYF.

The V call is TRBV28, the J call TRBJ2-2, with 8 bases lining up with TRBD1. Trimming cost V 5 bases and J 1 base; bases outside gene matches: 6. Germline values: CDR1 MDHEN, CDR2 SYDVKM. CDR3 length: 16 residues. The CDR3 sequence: CASSLAGTGNTGELFF. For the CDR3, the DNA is TGTGCCAGCAGTCTAGCCGGGACAGGGAACACCGGGGAGCTGTTTTTT.

CDR3 sequence reads: CASSRGQIEETQYF. Written as DNA, the CDR3 is TGTGCCAGCAGTAGGGGACAGATAGAAGAGACCCAGTACTTC. The chain has TRBV5-8 and TRBJ2-5; 7 bases line up with TRBD1. Trimming took 5 bases from V and 3 from J; bases not matched to a gene: 7. From germline, CDR1 is SGHTS and CDR2 YDEGEE. The length of the CDR3 is 14 residues.

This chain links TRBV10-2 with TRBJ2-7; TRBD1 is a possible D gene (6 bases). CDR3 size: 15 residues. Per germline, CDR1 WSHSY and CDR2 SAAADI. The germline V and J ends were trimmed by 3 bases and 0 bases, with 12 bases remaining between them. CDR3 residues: CASSDPGQFSYEQYF. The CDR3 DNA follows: TGCGCCAGCAGTGACCCTGGACAGTTCTCCTACGAGCAGTACTTC.

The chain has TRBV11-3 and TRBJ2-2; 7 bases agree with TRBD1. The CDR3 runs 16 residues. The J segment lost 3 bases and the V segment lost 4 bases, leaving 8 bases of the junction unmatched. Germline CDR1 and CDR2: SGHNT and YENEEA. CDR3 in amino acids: CASSSRLGQDTGELFF. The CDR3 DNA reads TGTGCCAGCAGCTCCCGCCTCGGACAGGACACCGGGGAGCTGTTTTTT.

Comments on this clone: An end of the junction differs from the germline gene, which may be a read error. The CDR3 DNA reads TGCGTCAGCGGCCCCCCGGGACTAGCGGGAGGGGAGCAGTTCTTC. It encodes CVSGPPGLAGGEQFF. The chain has TRBV10-2 and TRBJ2-1; 16 bases agree with TRBD2. The CDR3 consists of 15 residues. The germline V gene encodes CDR1 WSHSY and CDR2 SAAADI.

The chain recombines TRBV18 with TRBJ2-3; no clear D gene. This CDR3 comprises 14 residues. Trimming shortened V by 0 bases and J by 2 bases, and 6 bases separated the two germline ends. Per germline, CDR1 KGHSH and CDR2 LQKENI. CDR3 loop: CASSPPTVTDTQYF. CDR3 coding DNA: TGTGCCAGCTCACCACCTACAGTCACAGATACGCAGTATTTT.

CDR3 region: CASSWQGAATDTQYF. The CDR3 DNA reads TGCGCCAGCAGCTGGCAGGGGGCGGCCACAGATACGCAGTATTTT. V gene TRBV5-1 combines with J gene TRBJ2-3, with TRBD1 identical over 8 bases. V was clipped by 3 bases and J by 2 bases; unmatched bases: 5. Germline values: CDR1 SGHRS, CDR2 YFSETQ. The CDR3 has 15 residues. The full variable domain, rest sourced from reference TRBV5-1 and TRBJ2-3, is KAGVTQTPRYLIKTRGQQVTLSCSPISGHRSVSWYQQTPGQGLQFLFEYFSETQRNKGNFPGRFSGRQFSNSRSEMNVSTLELGDSALYLCASSWQGAATDTQYFGPGTRLTVL.

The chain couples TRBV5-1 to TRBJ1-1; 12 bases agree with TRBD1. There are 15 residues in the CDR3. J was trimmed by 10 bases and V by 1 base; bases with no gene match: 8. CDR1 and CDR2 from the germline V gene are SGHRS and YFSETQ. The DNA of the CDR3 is TGCGCCAGCAGCTTGACTCCGGGACAGGGGGCGTCAGCTTTCTTT. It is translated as CASSLTPGQGASAFF.

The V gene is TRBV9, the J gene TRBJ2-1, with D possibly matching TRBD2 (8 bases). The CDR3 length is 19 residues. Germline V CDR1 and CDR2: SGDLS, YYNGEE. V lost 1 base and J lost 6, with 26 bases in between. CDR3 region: CASSVRGLGTRHSFNEQFF. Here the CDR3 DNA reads TGTGCCAGCAGCGTAAGGGGGCTAGGGACTAGGCATTCGTTCAATGAGCAGTTCTTC.

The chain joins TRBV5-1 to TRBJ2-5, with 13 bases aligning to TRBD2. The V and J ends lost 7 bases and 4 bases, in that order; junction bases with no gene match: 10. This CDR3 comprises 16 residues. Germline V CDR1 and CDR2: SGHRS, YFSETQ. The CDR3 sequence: CASELGLAGVRETQYF. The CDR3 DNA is TGCGCCAGCGAACTTGGACTAGCGGGAGTACGAGAGACCCAGTACTTC.

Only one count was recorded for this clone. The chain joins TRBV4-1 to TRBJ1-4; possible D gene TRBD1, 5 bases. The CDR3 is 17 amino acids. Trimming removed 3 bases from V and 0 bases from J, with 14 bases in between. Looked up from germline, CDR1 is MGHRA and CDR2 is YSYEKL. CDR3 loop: CASSQGGRSPTNEKLFF. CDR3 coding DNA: TGCGCCAGCAGCCAGGGGGGTAGGAGTCCAACTAATGAAAAACTGTTTTTT.

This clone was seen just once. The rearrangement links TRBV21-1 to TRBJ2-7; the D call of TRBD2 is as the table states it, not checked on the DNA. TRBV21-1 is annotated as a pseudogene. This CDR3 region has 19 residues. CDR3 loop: CASSKPRRPGRGPLYEQYF. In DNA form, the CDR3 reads TGTGCCAGCAGCAAACCCAGACGGCCCGGGAGGGGTCCGCTCTACGAGCAGTACTTC.

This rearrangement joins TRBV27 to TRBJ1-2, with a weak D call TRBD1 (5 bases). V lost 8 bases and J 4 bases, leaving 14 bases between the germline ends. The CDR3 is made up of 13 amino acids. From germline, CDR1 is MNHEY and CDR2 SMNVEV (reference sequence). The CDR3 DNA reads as TGTGCCAGCGGACTTGGGGGGGGCTATGGCTACACCTTC. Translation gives CASGLGGGYGYTF.

CDR3 loop: CASSQSSAGELFF. The DNA of the CDR3 is TGTGCCAGCAGCCAAAGCTCTGCCGGGGAGCTGTTTTTT. The chain joins TRBV3-1 (or the pseudogene TRBV3-2) to TRBJ2-2; unclear D gene. V lost 2 bases, J lost 6 bases, and 7 bases lay in between. The germline CDR1 and CDR2 sequences are LGHDT and YNNKEL (reference sequence). CDR3 length: 13 residues.

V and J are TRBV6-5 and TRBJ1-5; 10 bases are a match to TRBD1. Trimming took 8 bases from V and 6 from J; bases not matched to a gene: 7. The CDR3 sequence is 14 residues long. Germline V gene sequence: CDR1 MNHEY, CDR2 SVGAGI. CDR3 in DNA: TGTGCCAGCGGGCGGGACAGGGGCGGTCAGCCCCAGCATTTT. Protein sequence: CASGRDRGGQPQHF.

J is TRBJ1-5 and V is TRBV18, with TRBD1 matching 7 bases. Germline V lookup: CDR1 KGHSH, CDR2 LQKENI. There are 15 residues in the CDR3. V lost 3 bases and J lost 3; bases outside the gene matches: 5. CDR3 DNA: TGTGCCAGCTCACCCTCGGGACAGCCCAATCAGCCCCAGCATTTT. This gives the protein CASSPSGQPNQPQHF.

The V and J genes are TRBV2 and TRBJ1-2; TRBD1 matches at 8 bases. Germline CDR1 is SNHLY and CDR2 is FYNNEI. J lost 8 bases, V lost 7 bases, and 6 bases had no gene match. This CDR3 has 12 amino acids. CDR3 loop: CASKGDRGGYTF. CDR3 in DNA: TGTGCCAGCAAGGGAGACAGGGGCGGCTACACCTTC.

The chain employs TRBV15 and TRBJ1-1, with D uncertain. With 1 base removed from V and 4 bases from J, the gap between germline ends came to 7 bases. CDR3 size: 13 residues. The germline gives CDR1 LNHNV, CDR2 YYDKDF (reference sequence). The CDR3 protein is CATSRVQLTEAFF. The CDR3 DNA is TGTGCCACCAGCAGAGTCCAACTCACTGAAGCTTTCTTT.

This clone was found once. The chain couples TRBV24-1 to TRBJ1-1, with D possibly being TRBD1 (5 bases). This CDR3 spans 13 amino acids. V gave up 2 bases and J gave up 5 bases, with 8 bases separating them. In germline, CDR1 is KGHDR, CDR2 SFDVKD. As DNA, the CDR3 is TGTGCCACCAGTGATTCCCGACAGACTGAAGCTTTCTTT. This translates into CATSDSRQTEAFF.

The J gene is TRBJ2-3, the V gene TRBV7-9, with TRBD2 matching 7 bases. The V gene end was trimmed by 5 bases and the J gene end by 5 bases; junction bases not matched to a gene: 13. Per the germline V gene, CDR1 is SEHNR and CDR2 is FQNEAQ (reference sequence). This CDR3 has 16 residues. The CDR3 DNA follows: TGTGCCAGCAGCCGCTATGTGGCGGGAGATGGAGATACGCAGTATTTT. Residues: CASSRYVAGDGDTQYF.

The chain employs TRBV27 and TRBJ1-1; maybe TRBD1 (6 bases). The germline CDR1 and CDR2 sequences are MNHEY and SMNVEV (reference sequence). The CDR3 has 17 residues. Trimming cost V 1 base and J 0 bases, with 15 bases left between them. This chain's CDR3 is CASSLLMGAGVNTEAFF. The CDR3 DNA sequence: TGTGCCAGCAGTTTATTAATGGGGGCGGGGGTGAACACTGAAGCTTTCTTT.

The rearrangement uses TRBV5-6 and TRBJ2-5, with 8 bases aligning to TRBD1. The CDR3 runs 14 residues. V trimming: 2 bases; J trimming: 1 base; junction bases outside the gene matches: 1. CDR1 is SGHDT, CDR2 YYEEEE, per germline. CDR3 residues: CASSFDRGQETQYF. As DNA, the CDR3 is TGTGCCAGCAGCTTTGACAGGGGCCAAGAGACCCAGTACTTC. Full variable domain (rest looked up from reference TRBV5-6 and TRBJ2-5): DAGVTQSPTHLIKTRGQQVTLRCSPKSGHDTVSWYQQALGQGPQFIFQYYEEEERQRGNFPDRFSGHQFPNYSSELNVNALLLGDSALYLCASSFDRGQETQYFGPGTRLLVL.

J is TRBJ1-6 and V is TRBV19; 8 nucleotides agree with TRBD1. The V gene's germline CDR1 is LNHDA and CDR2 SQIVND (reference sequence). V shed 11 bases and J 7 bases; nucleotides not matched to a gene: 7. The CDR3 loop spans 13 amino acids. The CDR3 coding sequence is TGTGCCGGCAGGACAGGGAACAATTCACCCCTCCACTTT. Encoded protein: CAGRTGNNSPLHF.

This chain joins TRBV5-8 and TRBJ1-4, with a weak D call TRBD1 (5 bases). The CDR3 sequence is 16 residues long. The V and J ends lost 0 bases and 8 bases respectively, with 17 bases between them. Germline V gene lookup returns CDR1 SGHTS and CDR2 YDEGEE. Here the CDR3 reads CASSLEGSREGEKLFF. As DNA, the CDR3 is TGTGCCAGCAGCTTGGAGGGGAGCAGGGAGGGAGAAAAACTGTTTTTT.

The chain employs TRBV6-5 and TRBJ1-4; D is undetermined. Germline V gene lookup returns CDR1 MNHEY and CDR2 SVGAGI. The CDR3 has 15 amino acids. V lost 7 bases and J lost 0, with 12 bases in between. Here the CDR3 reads CASISGLSTNEKLFF. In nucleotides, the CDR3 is TGTGCCAGCATCTCCGGACTTTCAACTAATGAAAAACTGTTTTTT.

CDR3 protein: CATERIGGNTIYF. CDR3 DNA sequence: TGTGCCACCGAGAGGATAGGCGGAAACACCATATATTTT. The chain is built from TRBV6-5 and TRBJ1-3; no definite D call. Germline V gene sequence: CDR1 MNHEY, CDR2 SVGAGI. The length of the CDR3 is 13 residues. The germline V and J ends were trimmed by 10 bases and 4 bases, with 14 bases remaining between them.

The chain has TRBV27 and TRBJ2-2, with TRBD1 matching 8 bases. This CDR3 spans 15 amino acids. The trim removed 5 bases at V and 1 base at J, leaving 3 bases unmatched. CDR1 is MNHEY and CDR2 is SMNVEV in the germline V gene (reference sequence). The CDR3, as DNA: TGTGCCAGCAGTCAAGACAGGGGGAACACCGGGGAGCTGTTTTTT. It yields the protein CASSQDRGNTGELFF.